This is a list of T cell receptor beta chains from one sample in a study of blood T cells in healthy people across ages. TCRdb itself ran the 5' RACE reads through MiXCR, one entry per CDR3 protein. The repertoire holds about 830,000 distinct CDR3 sequences, with less than 80% as singletons. The sequenced sample consisted of blood. The receptors originated from a man aged 30-40 years in good health. Each CDR3 is given with its conserved first and last residue. The D gene is left open where the match is weak. Expanded clones are given a class, and other clones once, few, many or no size at all.

TRBJ2-1 NA NA TRBV9 TGTGCCAGCAGCGTAGGGGGAGGTGGGAACTCCTACAATGAGCAGTTCTTC CASSVGGGGNSYNEQFF
TRBJ2-3 NA NA TRBV7-2 TGTGCCAGCAGCTTAGGATACAGCCTTACAGATACGCAGTATTTT CASSLGYSLTDTQYF
TRBJ2-3 NA NA TRBV18 TGTGCCAGCTCACCACCGACAGGTGGGAGCACAGATACGCAGTATTTT CASSPPTGGSTDTQYF
TRBJ2-1 NA NA TRBV20-1 TGCAGTGCTCAAGACAGGCTGACCTCCTACAATGAGCAGTTCTTC CSAQDRLTSYNEQFF
TRBJ2-6 NA NA TRBV6-5 TGTGCCAGCACAATTTGGGGGACTGGGGCCAACGTCCTGACTTTC CASTIWGTGANVLTF
TRBJ2-1 few TRBD2 TRBV20-1 TGCAGTGCTAGAGCGGGGGGGATCAATGAGCAGTTCTTC CSARAGGINEQFF
TRBJ2-3 NA TRBD2 TRBV20-1 TGCAGTTCTTCGCTAGTGCCAGCGGGGGCCCTAAGCACAGATACGCAGTATTTT CSSSLVPAGALSTDTQYF
TRBJ2-3 NA TRBD1 TRBV9 TGTGCCAGCAGCGTTCAGGGGGCGCTCACAGATACGCAGTATTTT CASSVQGALTDTQYF
TRBJ1-5 NA TRBD1 TRBV28 TGTGCCAGCAGTATACTCGACAGGGGACGCAATCAGCCCCAGCATTTT CASSILDRGRNQPQHF
TRBJ2-4 NA NA TRBV12-3/TRBV12-4 TGTGCCAGCAGACCCATAGGGGAAAAAAACATTCAGTACTTC CASRPIGEKNIQYF
TRBJ2-6 NA NA TRBV12-3/TRBV12-4 TGTGCCAGCACCAACTCTGGGGCCAACGTCCTGACTTTC CASTNSGANVLTF
TRBJ2-1 NA NA TRBV7-2 TGTGCCAGCGTCCCGTGGGGGGCCTCCTACAATGAGCAGTTCTTC CASVPWGASYNEQFF
TRBJ2-5 few NA TRBV25-1 TGTGCCAGCAGTCCAGACGAGACCCAGTACTTC CASSPDETQYF
TRBJ1-2 few NA TRBV12-3/TRBV12-4 TGTGCCAGCAGTTTTTTAGTAAACTATGGCTACACCTTC CASSFLVNYGYTF
TRBJ1-2 NA NA TRBV6-6 TGTGCCAGCAGCCACGACAGGAGTGGCTACACCTTC CASSHDRSGYTF
TRBJ2-3 NA NA TRBV11-2 TGTGCCAGCAGCCCGACTCCGGGGCCCTACCGTAGCACAGATACGCAGTATTTT CASSPTPGPYRSTDTQYF
TRBJ1-6 NA NA TRBV6-6 TGTGCCAGCAGTTTGGGGGAATTGAATTCACCCCTCCACTTT CASSLGELNSPLHF
TRBJ2-7 NA NA TRBV18 TGTGCCAGCTCAACAAGGGACGGAATCGGCTACGAGCAGTACTTC CASSTRDGIGYEQYF
TRBJ2-7 NA NA TRBV29-1 TGCAGCGTCGCCCTTCAAGCCGGCTACGAGCAGTACTTC CSVALQAGYEQYF
TRBJ2-2 NA TRBD2 TRBV4-3 TGCGCCAGCAGCCAAGGACTAGCGGCCACCGGGGAGCTGTTTTTT CASSQGLAATGELFF
TRBJ2-1 NA NA TRBV14 TGTGCCAGCAGCCGGTGGAATGAGCAGTTCTTC CASSRWNEQFF
TRBJ2-7 NA NA TRBV4-3 TGCGCCAGCAGCCAAGATGAGGTCCCCTCCTACGAGCAGTACTTC CASSQDEVPSYEQYF
TRBJ1-2 NA NA TRBV10-3 TGTGCCATCAGCCCTGGCGGGGGCGGCTACACCTTC CAISPGGGGYTF
TRBJ2-7 NA TRBD2 TRBV9 TGTGCCAGCAGCCACAGCCTAGCGGGGGGCTCCTACGAGCAGTACTTC CASSHSLAGGSYEQYF
TRBJ2-7 NA NA TRBV7-2 TGTGCCAGCAGCCAGTCAGCCTACGAGCAGTACTTC CASSQSAYEQYF
TRBJ2-7 NA NA TRBV12-3/TRBV12-4 TGTGCCAGCAGTTTAATCGGCCGAACCTACGAGCAGTACTTC CASSLIGRTYEQYF
TRBJ2-3 few NA TRBV4-2 TGTGCCAGCAGCGGCAGAGTGTTGACAGATACGCAGTATTTT CASSGRVLTDTQYF
TRBJ1-2 NA NA TRBV6-5 TGTGCCAGCAGTCAGTCGCGGTGGGACCCCTATGGCTACACCTTC CASSQSRWDPYGYTF
TRBJ1-5 once TRBD1 TRBV2 TGTGCCAGCAGTGAAAGGACAGGGAGTAATCAGCCCCAGCATTTT CASSERTGSNQPQHF
TRBJ2-5 NA NA TRBV3-1 TGTGCCAGCAGCCAATGGGGGGCAAGCACCCAAGAGACCCAGTACTTC CASSQWGASTQETQYF
TRBJ2-3 NA TRBD2 TRBV29-1 TGCAGCGTGCCGACTAGCGGGGGCCTAACAGATACGCAGTATTTT CSVPTSGGLTDTQYF
TRBJ2-3 few NA TRBV25-1 TGTGCCAGCATCCCCACGAGCGCAGATACGCAGTATTTT CASIPTSADTQYF
TRBJ1-4 NA NA TRBV4-3 TGCGCCAGCAGCCAAGGGGGGCTGGATGAAAAACTGTTTTTT CASSQGGLDEKLFF
TRBJ2-5 NA NA TRBV4-1 TGCGCCAGCAGCCAAGATTGGGTCCGCCGGCGGGAGACCCAGTACTTC CASSQDWVRRRETQYF
TRBJ1-1 NA TRBD1 TRBV5-1 TGCGCCAGCAGCCGTACGGGACAGGGGAGTTCGAACACTGAAGCTTTCTTT CASSRTGQGSSNTEAFF
TRBJ1-5 NA NA TRBV18 TGTGCCAGCTCTCTAAAGGGGGGCCCCAATCAGCCCCAGCATTTT CASSLKGGPNQPQHF
TRBJ2-1 NA TRBD2 TRBV20-1 TGCAGTGCTGGGGGAGCTAGCGGCTCCTACAATGAGCAGTTCTTC CSAGGASGSYNEQFF
TRBJ1-6 NA TRBD1 TRBV3-1 TGTGCCAGCAGCCAGCCCCGGACAGGGTTTAATTCACCCCTCCACTTT CASSQPRTGFNSPLHF
TRBJ2-3 few NA TRBV5-5 TGTGCCAGCAGCTTGGGCCCGGAGGGGGATACGCAGTATTTT CASSLGPEGDTQYF
TRBJ1-4 NA NA TRBV7-2 TGTGCCAGCAGCTTAGCGGGCCAGGCAACTAATGAAAAACTGTTTTTT CASSLAGQATNEKLFF
TRBJ2-3 few NA TRBV25-1 TGTGCCAGCAGTGGGTGGAGGCAGTATTTT CASSGWRQYF
TRBJ2-7 NA NA TRBV29-1 TGCAGCGTTGCTAGTGCGGACGAGCAGTACTTC CSVASADEQYF
TRBJ2-3 NA TRBD2 TRBV7-2 TGTGCCAGCAGCTTAGTGGGGGCTAGCGGGGGGGTTTTAGCAGATACGCAGTATTTT CASSLVGASGGVLADTQYF
TRBJ2-1 NA NA TRBV7-2 TGTGCCAGCAGCTTCGGGGAAATCTACAATGAGCAGTTCTTC CASSFGEIYNEQFF
TRBJ2-1 NA NA TRBV9 TGTGCCAGCAGCGTAGGCAGGGGGGAGGACAGATCCTACAATGAGCAGTTCTTC CASSVGRGEDRSYNEQFF